Shown below are 23 T cell receptor beta chains from a single sample sequenced in a study of T cell responses to AZD1222 COVID-19 vaccine. Profiled with immunoSEQ multiplex PCR; TCRdb holds only in-frame clones, not every one. The sample shows about 130,000 clones, 93% of them seen only once. Material: peripheral blood, obtained on day 0 of AZD1222 vaccination. These TCRs come from an adult in good health.

This clone was observed a few times. This chain links TRBV5-1 with TRBJ2-7; D gene unclear. CDR1 is SGHRS, CDR2 YFSETQ, per germline. CDR3 length: 14 amino acids. Trimming left V 0 bases short and J 0 bases short, with 7 bases between. CDR3 in amino acids: CASSLGGVSYEQYF. As DNA, the CDR3 is TGCGCCAGCAGCTTGGGAGGCGTCTCCTACGAGCAGTACTTC.

The chain has TRBV5-1 and TRBJ1-5, with unresolved D. Germline V gene data show CDR1 as SGHRS and CDR2 as YFSETQ. CDR3 size: 15 residues. Trimming removed 0 bases from V and 0 bases from J, with 7 bases in between. This CDR3 reads CASSLGSNSNQPQHF. In DNA form, the CDR3 reads TGCGCCAGCAGCTTGGGGTCTAATAGCAATCAGCCCCAGCATTTT.

The chain recombines TRBV4-3 with TRBJ2-2; maybe TRBD2 (5 bases). The germline CDR1 and CDR2 sequences are LGHNA and YSLEER. The CDR3 covers 16 residues. The germline V and J ends were trimmed by 0 bases and 4 bases, with 12 bases remaining between them. The CDR3 sequence is CASSQDSRVITGELFF. The DNA of the CDR3 is TGCGCCAGCAGCCAAGATTCGAGGGTAATCACCGGGGAGCTGTTTTTT.

The genes are TRBV5-1 and TRBJ2-2, with unresolved D. This CDR3 is built from 14 residues. Trimming pared 4 bases from V and 2 bases from J, leaving 9 bases between. CDR1 and CDR2 (germline): SGHRS, YFSETQ. The CDR3 DNA reads as TGCGCCAGCAGCCTAATAAGTAACACCGGGGAGCTGTTTTTT. It translates to CASSLISNTGELFF.

The chain uses TRBV28 and TRBJ1-5; D remains ambiguous. Trimming took off 5 bases at V and 0 bases at J, with 8 bases between the two ends. This CDR3 spans 14 amino acids. Germline V gene lookup returns CDR1 MDHEN and CDR2 SYDVKM. The CDR3 region has the DNA TGTGCCAGCAGTGGAATCCTTAGCAATCAGCCCCAGCATTTT. The encoded protein is CASSGILSNQPQHF.

The gene calls are TRBV19 and TRBJ1-6; D gene uncertain. V was clipped by 2 bases and J by 7 bases, with 9 bases between them. The CDR3 sequence is 14 residues long. CDR1 and CDR2 (germline): LNHDA, SQIVND (reference sequence). CDR3 sequence: CASSISVTNSPLHF. DNA of the CDR3: TGTGCCAGTAGTATATCCGTTACGAATTCACCCCTCCACTTT.

The genes are TRBV5-4 and TRBJ2-1, with 7 bases lining up with TRBD1. This CDR3 is 13 amino acids long. Trimming cost V 0 bases and J 8 bases; bases outside gene matches: 2. Germline V gene sequence: CDR1 SGHNT, CDR2 YYREEE (reference sequence). Written as DNA, the CDR3 is TGTGCCAGCAGCTTGGGACAGGGAGATGAGCAGTTCTTC. Translated, it gives CASSLGQGDEQFF.

The genes are TRBV19 and TRBJ2-1, with D tentatively TRBD1 or TRBD2 (5 bases each). Germline V gives CDR1 LNHDA, CDR2 SQIVND (reference sequence). The CDR3 is 15 amino acids. V lost 7 bases to trimming and J lost 0 bases, with 13 bases between them. CDR3 residues: CASKADINSYNEQFF. The CDR3 DNA sequence: TGTGCCAGTAAAGCGGACATAAACTCCTACAATGAGCAGTTCTTC.

The chain has TRBV28 and TRBJ2-1, with TRBD1 matching over 7 bases. The CDR3 is 15 amino acids. Unmatched junction bases numbered 9, after V lost 8 bases and J lost 2 bases. CDR1 and CDR2 (germline): MDHEN, SYDVKM. CDR3 loop: CASRPTGFAYNEQFF. DNA for the CDR3: TGTGCCAGCCGCCCGACAGGGTTCGCCTACAATGAGCAGTTCTTC.

The rearrangement links TRBV6-5 to TRBJ1-1, with D possibly matching TRBD1 (5 bases). CDR1 MNHEY and CDR2 SVGAGI come from the germline V gene. Trimming cost V 2 bases and J 1 base, with 5 bases left between them. This CDR3 spans 13 amino acids. The CDR3 nucleotides read TGTGCCAGCAGTTACGGACAGAACACTGAAGCTTTCTTT. The encoded protein is CASSYGQNTEAFF.

The rearrangement uses TRBV2 and TRBJ1-2, with 8 bases that match TRBD1. The CDR3 spans 11 residues. V lost 6 bases and J lost 8; bases outside the gene matches: 2. CDR1 and CDR2 (germline): SNHLY, FYNNEI. The DNA of the CDR3 is TGTGCCAGCAGGACAGGGGTCGGCTACACCTTC. Translation: CASRTGVGYTF.

This clone was recorded a few times. V gene TRBV28 combines with J gene TRBJ2-7; D is perhaps TRBD2 (6 bases). The germline V gene has CDR1 MDHEN and CDR2 SYDVKM. V was pared by 6 bases and J by 3 bases, with 18 bases between. The CDR3 spans 15 residues. The CDR3 spells CASRPLGGGFYEQYF. The DNA for the CDR3 is TGTGCCAGCAGGCCTTTGGGGGGAGGTTTCTACGAGCAGTACTTC.

The chain carries TRBV10-2 and TRBJ1-1, with D possibly matching TRBD1 (5 bases). The CDR3 is 13 amino acids. V dropped 6 bases and J dropped 0 bases, with 8 bases sitting between them. Per the germline V gene, CDR1 is WSHSY and CDR2 is SAAADI. The CDR3 nucleotides read TGCGCCAGCAGGAGGGGAATGAACACTGAAGCTTTCTTT. Protein sequence: CASRRGMNTEAFF.

J is TRBJ2-5 and V is TRBV12-3 or TRBV12-4, with 10 bases aligning to TRBD2. The CDR3 has 13 amino acids. Unmatched junction bases numbered 1, after V lost 8 bases and J lost 1 base. This chain's CDR3 is CASGLAAQETQYF. The CDR3 region has the DNA TGTGCCAGCGGACTAGCGGCCCAAGAGACCCAGTACTTC.

The sample holds one count of this clone. V gene TRBV6-6 combines with J gene TRBJ2-1; no clear D gene. Per germline, CDR1 MNHNY and CDR2 SVGAGI (reference sequence). The V and J ends lost 8 bases and 2 bases respectively, with 16 bases between them. This CDR3 contains 15 residues. Here the CDR3 reads CASSSYIVPYNEQFF. For the CDR3, the DNA is TGTGCCAGCTCCTCCTATATAGTCCCCTACAATGAGCAGTTCTTC.

The chain uses TRBV19 and TRBJ2-6, with a weak D call TRBD2 (6 bases). This CDR3 spans 13 amino acids. CDR1 and CDR2 (germline): LNHDA, SQIVND (reference sequence). V gave up 11 bases and J gave up 4 bases, with 12 bases separating them. DNA of the CDR3: TGTGCCGGAGGGGTCTCCGGGGCCAACGTCCTGACTTTC. This sequence encodes CAGGVSGANVLTF.

The chain recombines TRBV16 with TRBJ2-7; D unresolved. From germline, CDR1 is KGHSY and CDR2 FQNENV. The CDR3 extends over 14 amino acids. V dropped 4 bases and J dropped 7 bases, with 17 bases sitting between them. CDR3 residues: CASSPNTRTREQYF. The CDR3 nucleotides are TGTGCCAGCAGCCCCAACACCCGGACGAGAGAGCAGTACTTC.

This rearrangement joins TRBV19 to TRBJ1-2; a possible D gene is TRBD1 (5 bases). The germline V gene encodes CDR1 LNHDA and CDR2 SQIVND (reference sequence). The V end lost 7 bases, the J end lost 2 bases, and 14 bases lay between the germline ends. The CDR3 is 14 amino acids. CDR3 sequence (DNA): TGTGCCAGTACCGCCGACAGTATGAACTATGGCTACACCTTC. Protein: CASTADSMNYGYTF.

The chain combines TRBV28 with TRBJ2-7; 9 bases are a match to TRBD1. CDR3 length equals 11 residues. Germline CDR1 MDHEN, CDR2 SYDVKM. This CDR3 reads CGTGVWYEQYF. CDR3 DNA: TGTGGGACAGGGGTTTGGTACGAGCAGTACTTC.

The V gene is TRBV19, the J gene TRBJ1-5; 9 nucleotides match TRBD1. J was trimmed by 5 bases and V by 4 bases; bases with no gene match: 9. In germline, CDR1 is LNHDA, CDR2 SQIVND (reference sequence). The CDR3 is 16 amino acids. As DNA, the CDR3 is TGTGCCAGTAGTAAAAATACAGGGGGCGCGGATCAGCCCCAGCATTTT. Protein sequence: CASSKNTGGADQPQHF.

This chain links TRBV28 with TRBJ2-7, with TRBD1 identical over 11 bases. From germline, CDR1 is MDHEN and CDR2 SYDVKM. V dropped 6 bases and J dropped 6; count of bases not matched to a gene: 7. The length of the CDR3 is 14 residues. The CDR3 loop is CASRDRGLSGEQYF. CDR3 in DNA: TGTGCCAGCAGGGACAGGGGGCTGTCGGGCGAGCAGTACTTC. The full variable domain, in which reference TRBV28 and TRBJ2-7 provide the parts outside the CDR3, is DVKVTQSSRYLVKRTGEKVFLECVQDMDHENMFWYRQDPGLGLRLIYFSYDVKMKEKGDIPEGYSVSREKKERFSLILESASTNQTSMYLCASRDRGLSGEQYFGPGTRLTVT.

The table lists this clone with a count of one. V and J are TRBV21-1 and TRBJ2-7. TRBV21-1 is shown as a pseudogene. The CDR3 is 15 residues long. The CDR3 protein is CASSLRGHPEYEQYF. CDR3 nucleotides: TGTGCCAGCAGCCTTCGGGGCCATCCTGAATACGAGCAGTACTTC.

V is TRBV19 and J is TRBJ2-4; 7 bases are shared with TRBD1. The germline CDR1 and CDR2 sequences are LNHDA and SQIVND (reference sequence). Germline trimming cut 5 bases from V and 6 bases from J; bases unmatched to any gene: 7. This CDR3 contains 14 residues. CDR3 in DNA: TGTGCCAGTAGTTCCCCGGGACAGAGAAACATTCAGTACTTC. Its protein is CASSSPGQRNIQYF.